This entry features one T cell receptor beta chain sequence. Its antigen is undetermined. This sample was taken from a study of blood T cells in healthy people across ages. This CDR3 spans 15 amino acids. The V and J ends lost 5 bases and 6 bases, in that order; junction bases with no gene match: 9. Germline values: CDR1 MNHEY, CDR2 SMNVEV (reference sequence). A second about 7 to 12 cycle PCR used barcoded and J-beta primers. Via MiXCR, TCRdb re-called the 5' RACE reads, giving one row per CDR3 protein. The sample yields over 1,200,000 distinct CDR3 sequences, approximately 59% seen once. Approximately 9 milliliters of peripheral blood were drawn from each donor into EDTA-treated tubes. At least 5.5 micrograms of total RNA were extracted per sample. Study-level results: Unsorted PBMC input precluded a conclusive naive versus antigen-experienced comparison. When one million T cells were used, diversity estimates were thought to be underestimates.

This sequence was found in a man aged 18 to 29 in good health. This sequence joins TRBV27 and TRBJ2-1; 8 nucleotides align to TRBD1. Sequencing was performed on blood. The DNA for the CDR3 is TGTGCCAGCAGTCTAGACAGGGGTCCTGGCAATGAGCAGTTCTTC. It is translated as CASSLDRGPGNEQFF.